The 18 T cell receptor beta chains presented below share a single source sample, sequenced in a study of Ad26.COV2.S vaccination and SARS-CoV-2 variants. The treatment: approximately 18 received Ad26.COV2.S at low or high dose, single or two shots; five or six received placebo; per-sample allocation not given. Specimens were obtained on day 63 following the first vaccine or placebo injection. Profiling relied on immunoSEQ multiplex PCR, and the TCRdb table lists in-frame clones only, not all of them. Among some 480,000 clones listed, roughly 85% were seen once. The sample consisted of peripheral blood, taken in a trial of Ad26.COV2.S vaccine versus placebo. The receptors here all came from a person aged 18 to 65 who received the Ad26.COV2.S COVID-19 vaccine or a placebo.

The chain combines TRBV28 with TRBJ1-1; D perhaps matches TRBD1 (6 bases). This CDR3 is built from 14 residues. V lost 11 bases to trimming and J lost 1 base, with 17 bases between them. The V gene's germline CDR1 is MDHEN and CDR2 SYDVKM. CDR3 DNA sequence: TGTGCCTCAACAAAATGGGGGCCGAACACTGAAGCTTTCTTT. Translating gives CASTKWGPNTEAFF.

This clone was seen a handful of times. The chain joins TRBV5-6 to TRBJ1-3, with D unresolved. The CDR3 contains 13 residues. The V end was cut by 0 bases, the J end by 3 bases, with 4 bases between. CDR1 SGHDT and CDR2 YYEEEE come from the germline V gene. CDR3: CASSLGGGNTIYF. CDR3 nucleotides: TGTGCCAGCAGCTTGGGGGGTGGAAACACCATATATTTT.

J is TRBJ2-7 and V is TRBV7-2, with 8 bases identical to TRBD1. The V gene's germline CDR1 is SGHTA and CDR2 FQGNSA. The CDR3 sequence is 14 residues long. V was clipped by 5 bases and J by 4 bases; unmatched bases: 7. The CDR3 sequence: CASSLGQGKYEQYF. In DNA form, the CDR3 reads TGTGCCAGCAGCCTTGGACAGGGAAAATACGAGCAGTACTTC. Filled out from reference TRBV7-2 and TRBJ2-7, the complete variable domain reads GAGVSQSPSNKVTEKGKDVELRCDPISGHTALYWYRQSLGQGLEFLIYFQGNSAPDKSGLPSDRFSAERTGGSVSTLTIQRTQQEDSAVYLCASSLGQGKYEQYFGPGTRLTVT.

Remarks on this clone: Within the sample, other DNA sequences also encode this same CDR3. The V and J genes are TRBV7-8 and TRBJ2-2, with D unresolved. CDR3 length: 14 residues. Per the germline V gene, CDR1 is SGHVS and CDR2 is FQNEAQ. The ends were cut back, 1 base at V and 1 base at J, with 4 bases in the middle. CDR3 loop: CASSLDRNTGELFF. The CDR3 nucleotides read TGTGCCAGCAGCTTAGACCGGAACACCGGGGAGCTGTTTTTT.

The chain recombines TRBV9 with TRBJ2-6; 7 bases match TRBD2. CDR1 is SGDLS and CDR2 is YYNGEE in the germline V gene. Trimming cost V 4 bases and J 0 bases; bases outside gene matches: 16. The CDR3 has 20 amino acids. CDR3 in amino acids: CASSTTRLAPVHSGANVLTF. CDR3 coding DNA: TGTGCCAGCAGCACGACAAGACTAGCCCCTGTTCACTCTGGGGCCAACGTCCTGACTTTC.

CDR3: CAWLRGRNSGNTIYF. Here the CDR3 DNA reads TGTGCCTGGCTCAGGGGCCGAAACTCTGGAAACACCATATATTTT. This chain uses TRBV30 with TRBJ1-3, with TRBD1 as a possible D gene (6 bases). The CDR3 totals 15 residues. From germline, CDR1 is GTSNPN and CDR2 SVGIG (reference sequence). The ends were cut back, 5 bases at V and 0 bases at J, with 14 bases in the middle.

The chain recombines TRBV3-1 (or the pseudogene TRBV3-2) with TRBJ2-1; 7 bases fit TRBD2. Trimming removed 5 bases from V and 4 bases from J; junction bases left unmatched: 8. CDR1 is LGHDT and CDR2 is YNNKEL in the germline V gene (reference sequence). This CDR3 has 15 residues. Here the CDR3 DNA reads TGTGCCAGCAGCTACCCGAGTAGCGGGTACAATGAGCAGTTCTTC. Translating gives CASSYPSSGYNEQFF.

V and J are TRBV24-1 and TRBJ2-2; D is perhaps TRBD1 (6 bases). CDR1 and CDR2 (germline): KGHDR, SFDVKD. This CDR3 is built from 15 residues. The germline V and J ends were trimmed by 4 bases and 2 bases, with 10 bases remaining between them. The CDR3 region has the DNA TGTGCCACCAGTGAACCGGGACAAAACACCGGGGAGCTGTTTTTT. This gives the protein CATSEPGQNTGELFF.

This clone has a single count. V and J are TRBV6-5 and TRBJ2-7; TRBD2 agrees at 9 bases. Germline assignment: CDR1 MNHEY and CDR2 SVGAGI. This CDR3 contains 15 residues. V trimming: 6 bases; J trimming: 2 bases; junction bases outside the gene matches: 8. CDR3 amino acids: CASRSASGVTYEQYF. The CDR3 coding sequence is TGTGCCAGCAGGTCGGCTAGCGGGGTTACCTACGAGCAGTACTTC.

The V gene is TRBV7-8, the J gene TRBJ1-3; perhaps TRBD1 as D (5 bases). The length of the CDR3 is 16 residues. Trimming removed 5 bases at V and 8 bases at J, with 22 bases between. Germline V CDR1 and CDR2: SGHVS, FQNEAQ. The CDR3 sequence: CASSPHPRGGGDTIYF. DNA for the CDR3: TGTGCCAGCAGCCCACACCCTCGGGGGGGTGGTGACACCATATATTTT.

The genes are TRBV10-3 and TRBJ2-1; the D call may be TRBD1 or TRBD2 (5 bases each). CDR3 length equals 13 residues. The V and J ends lost 10 bases and 4 bases respectively, with 14 bases between them. The germline CDR1 and CDR2 sequences are ENHRY and SYGVKD. CDR3 protein: CATWGGPYNEQFF. In DNA, the CDR3 is TGTGCCACTTGGGGCGGGCCATACAATGAGCAGTTCTTC.

This sequence joins TRBV18 and TRBJ2-7, with 7 bases matching TRBD1. This CDR3 has 15 amino acids. Germline V gene data show CDR1 as KGHSH and CDR2 as LQKENI. J lost 4 bases, V lost 1 base, and 7 bases had no gene match. CDR3 amino acids: CASSPLGTGAYEQYF. The DNA of the CDR3 is TGTGCCAGCTCACCACTGGGAACAGGGGCGTACGAGCAGTACTTC.

This rearrangement joins TRBV2 to TRBJ1-1; no definite D call. V lost 8 bases, J lost 1 base, and 8 bases lay in between. CDR1 is SNHLY, CDR2 FYNNEI, per germline. The CDR3 runs 12 residues. CDR3 region: CASGGSNTEAFF. The DNA of the CDR3 is TGTGCCAGCGGAGGGTCGAACACTGAAGCTTTCTTT.

V is TRBV3-1 (or the pseudogene TRBV3-2) and J is TRBJ2-7; no reliable D call. The CDR3 is 15 residues long. The V end lost 0 bases, the J end lost 0 bases, and 9 bases lay between the germline ends. The germline CDR1 and CDR2 sequences are LGHDT and YNNKEL (reference sequence). The CDR3 coding sequence is TGTGCCAGCAGCCAAGATGTGCTTAGCTCCTACGAGCAGTACTTC. The encoded protein is CASSQDVLSSYEQYF.

The sample holds one count of this clone. V and J are TRBV19 and TRBJ1-2, with TRBD1 identical over 7 bases. This CDR3 region has 14 residues. J lost 4 bases, V lost 4 bases, and 6 bases had no gene match. CDR1 and CDR2 (germline): LNHDA, SQIVND (reference sequence). In DNA form, the CDR3 reads TGTGCCAGTAGTACAGCACAGGGGTTCTATGGCTACACCTTC. Amino acids: CASSTAQGFYGYTF.

The V and J genes are TRBV2 and TRBJ1-3; D remains ambiguous. The CDR3 length is 11 residues. Trimming shortened V by 7 bases and J by 6 bases, and 7 bases separated the two germline ends. Germline V gene data show CDR1 as SNHLY and CDR2 as FYNNEI. Here the CDR3 DNA reads TGTGCCAGCATGATCGTAAACACCATATATTTT. Protein: CASMIVNTIYF.

The V call is TRBV19, the J call TRBJ1-1; D may be TRBD1 (5 bases). The CDR3 has 13 amino acids. The germline CDR1 and CDR2 sequences are LNHDA and SQIVND (reference sequence). V gave up 6 bases and J gave up 4 bases, with 12 bases separating them. The CDR3, as DNA: TGTGCCAGTAGCCCAGGGCGGGCCACTGAAGCTTTCTTT. Amino acids: CASSPGRATEAFF.

The V gene is TRBV7-3, the J gene TRBJ2-2; TRBD1 might be the D (5 bases). CDR1 SGHTA and CDR2 FQGTGA come from the germline V gene. V was shortened by 2 bases and J by 1 base, with 5 bases between the two germline ends. The CDR3 spans 14 residues. The CDR3 DNA reads TGTGCCAGCAGCTTACAGGGGAACACCGGGGAGCTGTTTTTT. It codes for CASSLQGNTGELFF.